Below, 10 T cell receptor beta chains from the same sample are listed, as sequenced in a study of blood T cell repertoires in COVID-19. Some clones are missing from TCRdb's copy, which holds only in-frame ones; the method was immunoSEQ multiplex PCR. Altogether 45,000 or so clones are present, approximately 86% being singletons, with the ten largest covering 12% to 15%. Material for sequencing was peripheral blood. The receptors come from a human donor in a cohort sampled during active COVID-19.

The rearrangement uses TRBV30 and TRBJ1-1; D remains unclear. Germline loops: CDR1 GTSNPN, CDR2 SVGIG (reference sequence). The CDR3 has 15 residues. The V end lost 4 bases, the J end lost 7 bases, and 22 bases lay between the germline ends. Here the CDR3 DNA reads TGTGCCTGGACCGATGGGCCTGAGGGAGGTGTTGAAGCTTTCTTT. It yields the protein CAWTDGPEGGVEAFF. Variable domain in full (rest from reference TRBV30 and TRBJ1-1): SQTIHQWPATLVQPVGSPLSLECTVEGTSNPNLYWYRQAAGRGLQLLFYSVGIGQISSEVPQNLSASRPQDRQFILSSKKLLLSDSGFYLCAWTDGPEGGVEAFFGQGTRLTVV.

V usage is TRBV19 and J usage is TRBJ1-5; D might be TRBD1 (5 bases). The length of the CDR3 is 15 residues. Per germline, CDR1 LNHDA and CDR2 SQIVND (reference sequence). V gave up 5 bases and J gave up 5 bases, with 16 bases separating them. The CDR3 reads CASSAIKGFDQPQHF. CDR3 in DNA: TGTGCCAGTAGTGCCATCAAGGGGTTCGATCAGCCCCAGCATTTT. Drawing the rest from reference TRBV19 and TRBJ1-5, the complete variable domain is DGGITQSPKYLFRKEGQNVTLSCEQNLNHDAMYWYRQDPGQGLRLIYYSQIVNDFQKGDIAEGYSVSREKKESFPLTVTSAQKNPTAFYLCASSAIKGFDQPQHFGDGTRLSIL.

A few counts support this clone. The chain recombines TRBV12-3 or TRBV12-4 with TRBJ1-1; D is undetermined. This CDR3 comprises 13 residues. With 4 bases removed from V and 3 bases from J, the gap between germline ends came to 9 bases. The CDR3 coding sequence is TGTGCCAGCAGTTCTTACGCGTACACTGAAGCTTTCTTT. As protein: CASSSYAYTEAFF.

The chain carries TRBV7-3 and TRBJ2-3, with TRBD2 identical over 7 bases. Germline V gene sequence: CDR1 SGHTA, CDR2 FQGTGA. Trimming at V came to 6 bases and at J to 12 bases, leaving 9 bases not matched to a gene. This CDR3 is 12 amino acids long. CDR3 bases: TGTGCCAGCAGTTTGGATAGCGGGCGTCAGTATTTT. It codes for CASSLDSGRQYF.

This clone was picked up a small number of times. The CDR3 here is CASSLAGASRAYNSPLHF. The CDR3 nucleotides are TGTGCCAGCAGCTTAGCGGGGGCGTCCCGAGCCTATAATTCACCCCTCCACTTT. The chain uses TRBV7-9 and TRBJ1-6; perhaps TRBD1 as D (6 bases). Per the germline V gene, CDR1 is SEHNR and CDR2 is FQNEAQ (reference sequence). Trimming took 0 bases from V and 2 from J, leaving 14 bases between them. This CDR3 comprises 18 residues.

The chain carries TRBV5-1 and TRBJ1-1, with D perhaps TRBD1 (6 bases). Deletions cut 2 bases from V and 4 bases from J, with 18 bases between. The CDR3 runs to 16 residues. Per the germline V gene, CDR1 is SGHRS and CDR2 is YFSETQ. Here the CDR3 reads CASSFNAGAPGTEAFF. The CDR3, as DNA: TGCGCCAGCAGCTTTAACGCGGGGGCCCCGGGCACTGAAGCTTTCTTT. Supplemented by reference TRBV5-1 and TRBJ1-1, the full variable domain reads KAGVTQTPRYLIKTRGQQVTLSCSPISGHRSVSWYQQTPGQGLQFLFEYFSETQRNKGNFPGRFSGRQFSNSRSEMNVSTLELGDSALYLCASSFNAGAPGTEAFFGQGTRLTVV.

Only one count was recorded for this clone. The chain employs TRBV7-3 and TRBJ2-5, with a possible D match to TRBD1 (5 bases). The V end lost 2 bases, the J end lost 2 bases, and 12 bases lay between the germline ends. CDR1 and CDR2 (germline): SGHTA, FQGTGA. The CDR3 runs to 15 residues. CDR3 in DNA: TGTGCCAGCAGCTTACAGGGTCAGGGTCAAGAGACCCAGTACTTC. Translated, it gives CASSLQGQGQETQYF.

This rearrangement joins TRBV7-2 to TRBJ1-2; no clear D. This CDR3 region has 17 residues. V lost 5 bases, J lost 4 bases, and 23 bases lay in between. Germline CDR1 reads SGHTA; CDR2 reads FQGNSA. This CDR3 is CASSPGGDSGIFYGYTF. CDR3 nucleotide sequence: TGTGCCAGCAGCCCAGGAGGCGACTCCGGGATTTTCTATGGCTACACCTTC.

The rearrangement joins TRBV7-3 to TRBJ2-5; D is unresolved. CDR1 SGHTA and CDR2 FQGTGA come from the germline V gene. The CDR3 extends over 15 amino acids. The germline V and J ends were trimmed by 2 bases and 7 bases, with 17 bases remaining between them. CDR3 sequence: CASSLSPVAPGTQYF. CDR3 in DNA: TGTGCCAGCAGCTTATCCCCGGTTGCACCGGGGACCCAGTACTTC.

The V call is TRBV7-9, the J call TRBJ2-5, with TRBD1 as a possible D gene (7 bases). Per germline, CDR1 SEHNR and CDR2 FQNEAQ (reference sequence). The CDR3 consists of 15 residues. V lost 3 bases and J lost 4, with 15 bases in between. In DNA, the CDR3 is TGTGCCAGCAGCTTTGGGCGACAGGGAGGAGAGACCCAGTACTTC. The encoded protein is CASSFGRQGGETQYF. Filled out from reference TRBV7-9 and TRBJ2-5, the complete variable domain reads DTGVSQNPRHKITKRGQNVTFRCDPISEHNRLYWYRQTLGQGPEFLTYFQNEAQLEKSRLLSDRFSAERPKGSFSTLEIQRTEQGDSAMYLCASSFGRQGGETQYFGPGTRLLVL.